The text below deals with one TCR beta chain. This clone is a singleton in its sample. This clone's antigen is unknown. The input lacks base qualities; no much larger clone sits a single base away. The collaborating institutions used their own protocols to collect whole blood in K2EDTA tubes. For TCRbeta analysis, collaborators shipped samples as frozen whole blood, isolated PBMCs, or DNA extracted from either of those sample types. The immunoSEQ Assay, a bias-controlled multiplex PCR, was used to amplify TCRbeta CDR3 regions from genomic DNA. In the paper's pipeline: Within the assay, amplification of reference gene primers was used to estimate how many nucleated cells each sample contained. To quantify the absolute abundance of each unique TCRbeta CDR3 rearrangement, sequence reads were collapsed and filtered. For each sample, productive Simpson clonality was calculated by taking the square root of Simpson's diversity index across productive rearrangements. TCRdb retrieved this table from immuneACCESS and kept in-frame rearrangements only. Not all clones are present; in checked studies, unresolved V genes account for under half, and no reason is known for the remainder. D and trimming come from the DNA, and the V and J calls and clone size come from that table. For this sample the table gives approximately 67,000 clones, of which over 80% were detected only once. 7.3% of the sample belongs to the ten largest clones.

The data stem from a study of blood T cell repertoires in COVID-19 (dated by TCRdb to 2019 to 2021). Study-wide context: Collaborator samples came from the United States, Italy and Spain and covered acute and convalescent phases of COVID-19. Samples came from the ongoing ImmuneRACE study (first 160 participants) plus 1,254 subjects from 6 global collaborators. The material from the prospective study consisted of cDNA or gDNA derived from T cells, B-cell-depleted T cells, or PBMCs. Subjects who had been exposed to COVID-19, were actively infected with it, or had recovered from it provided the deeply sampled blood TCRbeta repertoires that made up the dataset. The repertoires were released in a freely available public database intended as a resource for research on the immune response to SARS-CoV-2. A de-identified subject ID, COVID-19 status, age in years and sex were almost always included in the sample metadata. Where available, HLA class I and class II types were taken from metadata supplied by the sample provider and were not determined by assay-based typing. Study-level results and caveats: How much clinical and demographic metadata was included differed by source and by participant, and the metadata was provided uncurated.

V loses 5 bases of germline sequence and J loses 0 bases, and the interval between the two ends is 11 bases. There are 15 amino acids in the CDR3, from cysteine to phenylalanine inclusive. The kept DNA is CDR3 alone, 45 bases in frame from the first base. CDR1 and CDR2 were assigned from the germline V gene (reference sequence) as SEHNR and FQNEAQ. Recombination joined TRBV7-9 with TRBJ1-3; a tentative D call is TRBD1 (5 bases match). The sample was peripheral blood. The sequence was obtained from a human donor in a cohort sampled during active COVID-19. This receptor has the CDR3 CASSPAGVSGNTIYF. The nucleotide sequence is given as TGTGCCAGCAGCCCCGCGGGGGTCTCTGGAAACACCATATATTTT.